A single T cell receptor (beta chain) is shown here with its context. The antigen remains undetermined. Blood sampling was done at baseline, cycle 4 day 1, and cycle 7 day 1. The data derive from a study of OX40 agonist ivuxolimab in advanced cancers. Study-level results: Which antigen the expanded peripheral T cells recognized is unknown. There were also nonresponders showing low normalized T-cell clonal expansion. Both blood CD4+ and CD8+ T cells showed clonal growth by week 6 at 0.1 to 3.0 mg/kg.

Sequencing used immunoSEQ multiplex PCR; TCRdb keeps in-frame clones, though not all of them. The sample has about 41,000 clones, approximately 78% seen once. V gave up 0 bases and J gave up 5 bases; unmatched junction bases: 7. The CDR3 extends over 16 amino acids. Germline loops: CDR1 SGHRS, CDR2 YFSETQ. The V call is TRBV5-1, the J call TRBJ2-1; 8 positions match TRBD2. This clonotype originated in an adult with an advanced solid tumor such as melanoma, head and neck, liver or kidney cancer. The starting material was CD4+ or CD8+ T cells sorted from blood, obtained in a trial of the OX40 agonist ivuxolimab. The CDR3 region has the DNA TGCGCCAGCAGCTTGGCCCAAGCGGGAGAAAACAATGAGCAGTTCTTC. Encoded protein: CASSLAQAGENNEQFF.